These 24 T cell receptor beta chains were all obtained from the same sample, sequenced in a study of T cell clonotyping in hematopoietic cell transplantation. Using immunoSEQ multiplex PCR, the repertoire was profiled, and TCRdb retains in-frame clones only, with some absent. The table lists 6,200 or so clones, around a third of them singletons, with 15% to 20% in the top ten. This sample comprised peripheral blood mononuclear cells, obtained 30 days after allogeneic stem cell transplant. The origin of the receptors is a female patient in her sixties who had an allogeneic stem cell transplant, so the T cells may come from the graft donor. Some clones in this sample may be carry-over from other donors' samples.

V usage is TRBV28 and J usage is TRBJ2-6, with D possibly matching TRBD2 (5 bases). V shed 10 bases and J shed 0 bases, with 13 bases lying between them. The CDR3 covers 15 residues. Germline V lookup: CDR1 MDHEN, CDR2 SYDVKM. DNA of the CDR3: TGTGCCACCCAGGAGGACCCCTCTGGGGCCAACGTCCTGACTTTC. Translation: CATQEDPSGANVLTF.

This clone appeared a few times. The chain carries TRBV30 and TRBJ2-1, with D maybe TRBD2 (5 bases). Germline CDR1 reads GTSNPN; CDR2 reads SVGIG (reference sequence). The germline V and J ends were trimmed by 1 base and 3 bases, with 16 bases remaining between them. This CDR3 is 16 amino acids long. DNA of the CDR3: TGTGCCTGGAGTGATCCTAGCTTCTTCGGCTACAATGAGCAGTTCTTC. Translating it yields CAWSDPSFFGYNEQFF.

This clone has just a few counts. The V and J genes are TRBV11-2 and TRBJ2-7; 7 bases are a match to TRBD1. V was clipped by 4 bases and J by 4 bases; unmatched bases: 7. The CDR3 runs 14 residues. Germline V gives CDR1 SGHAT, CDR2 FQNNGV. The CDR3 region is CASSSRQGYYEQYF. The CDR3 DNA is TGTGCCAGCAGCTCTCGACAGGGATATTACGAGCAGTACTTC. Variable domain in full (rest from reference TRBV11-2 and TRBJ2-7): EAGVAQSPRYKIIEKRQSVAFWCNPISGHATLYWYQQILGQGPKLLIQFQNNGVVDDSQLPKDRFSAERLKGVDSTLKIQPAKLEDSAVYLCASSSRQGYYEQYFGPGTRLTVT.

This chain links TRBV2 with TRBJ1-2, with D hard to call. Trimming left V 8 bases short and J 3 bases short, with 16 bases between. There are 14 residues in the CDR3. Germline V gives CDR1 SNHLY, CDR2 FYNNEI. DNA for the CDR3: TGTGCCAGCTCTGGAGCGGGCCCGCACTATGGCTACACCTTC. Protein sequence: CASSGAGPHYGYTF.

V is TRBV30 and J is TRBJ2-2; no clear D. The CDR3 has 11 amino acids. The V gene lost 4 bases and the J gene lost 6 bases, with 6 bases spanning the gap. Per germline, CDR1 GTSNPN and CDR2 SVGIG (reference sequence). The CDR3 region is CAWMPAGELFF. CDR3 coding DNA: TGTGCCTGGATGCCGGCCGGGGAGCTGTTTTTT.

This clone was counted between two and nine times. The chain carries TRBV30 and TRBJ1-4; D is possibly TRBD1 (5 bases). Germline V lookup: CDR1 GTSNPN, CDR2 SVGIG (reference sequence). The CDR3 spans 15 residues. Trimming shortened V by 2 bases and J by 4 bases, and 14 bases separated the two germline ends. CDR3 region: CAWSKFEGLNEKLFF. In nucleotides, the CDR3 is TGTGCCTGGAGTAAATTCGAGGGACTTAATGAAAAACTGTTTTTT.

The V gene is TRBV29-1, the J gene TRBJ1-2; D remains ambiguous. The CDR3 loop spans 11 amino acids. Trimming stripped 1 base from V and 8 bases from J, with 8 bases between. The germline CDR1 and CDR2 sequences are SQVTM and ANQGSEA. The CDR3 reads CSVEALVGYTF. The CDR3 region has the DNA TGCAGCGTTGAAGCCCTTGTCGGCTACACCTTC.

This clone was detected only a few times. This chain uses TRBV30 with TRBJ1-3, with unresolved D. Germline CDR1 and CDR2: GTSNPN and SVGIG (reference sequence). The CDR3 spans 12 residues. The V and J ends lost 3 bases and 4 bases respectively, with 7 bases between them. The CDR3 coding sequence is TGTGCCTGGAGGTTAGCCGGAAACACCATATATTTT. This sequence encodes CAWRLAGNTIYF.

This clone was observed a handful of times. The V and J genes are TRBV29-1 and TRBJ1-2, with 8 bases aligning to TRBD1. This CDR3 has 13 amino acids. Germline values: CDR1 SQVTM, CDR2 ANQGSEA. Losses at the gene ends were 7 bases for V and 8 bases for J; bases not matched to a gene: 12. CDR3 amino acids: CSARPGQGGGYTF. CDR3 in DNA: TGCAGCGCGCGCCCCGGACAGGGTGGCGGCTACACCTTC.

This clone was seen only a few times. This rearrangement joins TRBV28 to TRBJ1-1; 7 nucleotides match TRBD1. Germline CDR1 and CDR2: MDHEN and SYDVKM. After removal of 6 bases from V and 1 base from J, the junction contained 11 bases not matched to a gene. This CDR3 comprises 16 residues. The CDR3 spells CASRETSDRANTEAFF. As DNA, the CDR3 is TGTGCCAGCAGGGAGACCTCAGACAGGGCGAACACTGAAGCTTTCTTT.

The chain is built from TRBV5-1 and TRBJ1-2; possibly TRBD1 for D (5 bases). The CDR3 is made up of 15 amino acids. Germline lookup yields CDR1 SGHRS and CDR2 YFSETQ. V gave up 0 bases and J gave up 8 bases, with 17 bases separating them. The CDR3 DNA sequence: TGCGCCAGCAGCTTGGGAGGGACGGACTCTAGAGGCTACACCTTC. This codes for CASSLGGTDSRGYTF.

This clone was recorded a few times. This chain uses TRBV30 with TRBJ2-2; 8 bases agree with TRBD1. Trimming removed 5 bases from V and 1 base from J; junction bases left unmatched: 0. Germline CDR1 and CDR2: GTSNPN and SVGIG (reference sequence). The length of the CDR3 is 13 residues. CDR3 residues: CAWGTGNTGELFF. The CDR3 region has the DNA TGTGCCTGGGGGACAGGGAACACCGGGGAGCTGTTTTTT.

As regards this clone: At one boundary the junction diverges from the germline segment, which might be a read error. The gene calls are TRBV25-1 and TRBJ1-4, with TRBD1 matching 8 bases. Germline V gene sequence: CDR1 MGHDK, CDR2 SYGVNS. The CDR3 totals 14 residues. In DNA, the CDR3 is TGTGCCAGCAGTGAATCCGGGACAGGAGAAAAACTGCTTTTT. Amino acid sequence: CASSESGTGEKLLF.

The genes are TRBV6-5 and TRBJ1-5; no reliable D call. Trimming cost V 6 bases and J 5 bases, with 11 bases left between them. This CDR3 is 13 amino acids long. The germline V gene has CDR1 MNHEY and CDR2 SVGAGI. As DNA, the CDR3 is TGTGCCAGCAGATCCGGGCGTGATCAGCCCCAGCATTTT. Translating gives CASRSGRDQPQHF.

By share of the sample, this clone is medium-sized. J is TRBJ1-5 and V is TRBV20-1; D possibly corresponds to TRBD1 (5 bases). The germline gives CDR1 DFQATT, CDR2 SNEGSKA (reference sequence). Trimming shortened V by 5 bases and J by 6 bases, and 8 bases separated the two germline ends. This CDR3 comprises 11 residues. CDR3 nucleotides: TGCAGTGCTGGGGGAGCTCAGCCCCAGCATTTT. Translating it yields CSAGGAQPQHF.

The V gene is TRBV29-1, the J gene TRBJ2-2; tentative D call: TRBD2 (6 bases). The CDR3 is made up of 16 amino acids. Trimming shortened V by 5 bases and J by 0 bases, and 16 bases separated the two germline ends. CDR1 SQVTM and CDR2 ANQGSEA come from the germline V gene. As DNA, the CDR3 is TGCAGCGTTAGTCAGGTGGGCGGGACGAACACCGGGGAGCTGTTTTTT. Translation gives CSVSQVGGTNTGELFF.

In this sample, this clone turned up a few times. The V gene is TRBV5-1, the J gene TRBJ1-5, with 7 bases matching TRBD1. The CDR3 is 14 residues long. Germline V lookup: CDR1 SGHRS, CDR2 YFSETQ. V was clipped by 4 bases and J by 2 bases; unmatched bases: 3. CDR3: CASSLGTGNQPQHF. The CDR3 DNA sequence: TGCGCCAGCAGCCTAGGGACAGGCAATCAGCCCCAGCATTTT.

This rearrangement joins TRBV28 to TRBJ1-1; tentatively, D is TRBD1 (5 bases). Trimming took 7 bases from V and 0 from J, leaving 12 bases between them. The CDR3 spans 14 residues. From germline, CDR1 is MDHEN and CDR2 SYDVKM. CDR3 loop: CASNRQPMNTEAFF. The CDR3 region has the DNA TGTGCCAGCAACAGGCAGCCAATGAACACTGAAGCTTTCTTT.

This sequence joins TRBV6-1 and TRBJ1-1, with D unclear. V lost 2 bases and J lost 2, with 9 bases in between. CDR3 length: 14 amino acids. The germline gives CDR1 MNHNS, CDR2 SASEGT. CDR3 DNA: TGTGCCAGCAGTGAATCGACCGGTAACACTGAAGCTTTCTTT. It codes for CASSESTGNTEAFF.

The chain carries TRBV30 and TRBJ1-1; 7 bases are shared with TRBD1. Germline trimming cut 1 base from V and 0 bases from J; bases unmatched to any gene: 5. Germline V gene sequence: CDR1 GTSNPN, CDR2 SVGIG (reference sequence). This CDR3 has 15 residues. CDR3 sequence (DNA): TGTGCCTGGAGTGCATACAGGGGTTTGAACACTGAAGCTTTCTTT. Translation gives CAWSAYRGLNTEAFF.

The J gene is TRBJ2-7, the V gene TRBV29-1; the D gene is possibly TRBD2 (6 bases). The CDR3 consists of 11 residues. Deletions cut 4 bases from V and 4 bases from J, with 8 bases between. Germline values: CDR1 SQVTM, CDR2 ANQGSEA. The CDR3 sequence is CSVGDSYEQYF. CDR3 in DNA: TGCAGCGTTGGGGACTCATACGAGCAGTACTTC.

The gene calls are TRBV6-5 and TRBJ2-7; D uncertain. V lost 6 bases, J lost 0 bases, and 6 bases lay in between. The CDR3 sequence is 12 residues long. Germline loops: CDR1 MNHEY, CDR2 SVGAGI. CDR3 in DNA: TGTGCCAGCAGGCCAGACTCCTACGAGCAGTACTTC. As protein: CASRPDSYEQYF.

The chain recombines TRBV30 with TRBJ2-2; 11 bases align to TRBD2. Unmatched junction bases numbered 6, after V lost 8 bases and J lost 4 bases. Germline CDR1 GTSNPN, CDR2 SVGIG (reference sequence). CDR3 size: 14 residues. The CDR3 region has the DNA TGTGCCCACACTAGCGGGAGACTCACCGGGGAGCTGTTTTTT. Protein: CAHTSGRLTGELFF.

This clone is termed medium-sized. The V gene is TRBV7-3, the J gene TRBJ1-2, with TRBD1 identical over 7 bases. The V gene's germline CDR1 is SGHTA and CDR2 FQGTGA. This CDR3 has 17 amino acids. V was clipped by 5 bases and J by 4 bases; unmatched bases: 16. The chain's CDR3 is CASSPTDRAAGIYGYTF. CDR3 sequence (DNA): TGTGCCAGCAGCCCAACCGACAGGGCGGCAGGGATCTATGGCTACACCTTC.